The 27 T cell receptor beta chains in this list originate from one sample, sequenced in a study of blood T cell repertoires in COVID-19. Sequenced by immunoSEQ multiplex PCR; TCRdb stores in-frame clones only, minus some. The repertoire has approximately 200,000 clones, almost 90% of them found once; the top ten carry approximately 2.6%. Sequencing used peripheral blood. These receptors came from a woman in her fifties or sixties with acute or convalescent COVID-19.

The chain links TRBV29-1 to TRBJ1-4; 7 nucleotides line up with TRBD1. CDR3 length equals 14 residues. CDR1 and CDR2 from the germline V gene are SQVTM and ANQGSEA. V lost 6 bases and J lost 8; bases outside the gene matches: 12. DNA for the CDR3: TGCAGCGTGGTCCGGGACAGAAATGGCGAAAAACTGTTTTTT. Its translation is CSVVRDRNGEKLFF.

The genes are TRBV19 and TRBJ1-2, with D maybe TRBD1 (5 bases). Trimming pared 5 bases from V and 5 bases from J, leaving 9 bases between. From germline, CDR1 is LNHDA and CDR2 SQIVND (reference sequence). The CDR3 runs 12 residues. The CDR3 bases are TGTGCCAGTAGTGGGCAGGGATATGGCTACACCTTC. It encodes CASSGQGYGYTF.

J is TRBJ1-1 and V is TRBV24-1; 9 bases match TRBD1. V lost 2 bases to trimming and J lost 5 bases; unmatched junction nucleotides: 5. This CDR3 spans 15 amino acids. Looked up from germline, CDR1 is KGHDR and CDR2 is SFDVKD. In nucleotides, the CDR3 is TGTGCCACCAGTGATTCACAGGGGGCGGGAACTGAAGCTTTCTTT. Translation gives CATSDSQGAGTEAFF.

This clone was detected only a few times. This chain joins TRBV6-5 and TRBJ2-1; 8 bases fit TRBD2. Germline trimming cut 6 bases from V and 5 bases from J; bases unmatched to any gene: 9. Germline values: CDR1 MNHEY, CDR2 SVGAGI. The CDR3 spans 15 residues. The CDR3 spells CASSPRTSRHNEQFF. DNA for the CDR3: TGTGCCAGCAGCCCGCGGACTAGCCGTCACAATGAGCAGTTCTTC.

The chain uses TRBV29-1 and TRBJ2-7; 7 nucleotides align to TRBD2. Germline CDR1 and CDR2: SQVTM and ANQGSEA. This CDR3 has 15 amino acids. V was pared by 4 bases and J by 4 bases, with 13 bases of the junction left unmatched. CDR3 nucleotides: TGCAGCGTTGTGACAGCCGGGACTAACGGGTACGAGCAGTACTTC. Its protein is CSVVTAGTNGYEQYF.

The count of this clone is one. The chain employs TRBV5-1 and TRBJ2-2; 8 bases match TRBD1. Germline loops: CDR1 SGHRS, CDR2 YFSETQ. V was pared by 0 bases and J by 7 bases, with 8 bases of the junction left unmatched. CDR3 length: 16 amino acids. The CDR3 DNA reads TGCGCCAGCAGCTTGGCCCAGGGGGCTCAAGGCGGGGAGCTGTTTTTT. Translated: CASSLAQGAQGGELFF.

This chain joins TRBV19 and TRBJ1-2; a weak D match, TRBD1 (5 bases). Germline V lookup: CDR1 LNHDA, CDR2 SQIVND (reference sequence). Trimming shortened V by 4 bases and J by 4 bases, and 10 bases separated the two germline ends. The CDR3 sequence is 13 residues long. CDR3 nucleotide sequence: TGTGCCAGTAGTAAGCAACAGGCCTATGGCTACACCTTC. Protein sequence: CASSKQQAYGYTF.

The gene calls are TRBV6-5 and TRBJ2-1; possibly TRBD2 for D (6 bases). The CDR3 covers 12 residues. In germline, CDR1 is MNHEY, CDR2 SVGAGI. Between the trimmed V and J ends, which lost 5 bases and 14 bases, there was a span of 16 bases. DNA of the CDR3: TGTGCCAGCAGTCCCCTGGGGGAGCGGGAGTTCTTC. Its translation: CASSPLGEREFF.

CDR3 DNA sequence: TGTGCCAGCGGACGGGGCTCTGGGGCCAACGTCCTGACTTTC. Protein: CASGRGSGANVLTF. V gene TRBV6-5 combines with J gene TRBJ2-6; D may be TRBD2 (5 bases). Germline V lookup: CDR1 MNHEY, CDR2 SVGAGI. The CDR3 has 14 residues. V was trimmed by 8 bases and J by 0 bases, leaving 8 bases between them.

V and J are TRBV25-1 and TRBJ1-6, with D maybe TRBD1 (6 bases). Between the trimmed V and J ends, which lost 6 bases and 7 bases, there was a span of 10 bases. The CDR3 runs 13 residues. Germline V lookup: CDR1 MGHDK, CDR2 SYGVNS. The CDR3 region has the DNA TGTGCCAGCAGCTGGACAGCCAATTCACCCCTCCACTTT. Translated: CASSWTANSPLHF.

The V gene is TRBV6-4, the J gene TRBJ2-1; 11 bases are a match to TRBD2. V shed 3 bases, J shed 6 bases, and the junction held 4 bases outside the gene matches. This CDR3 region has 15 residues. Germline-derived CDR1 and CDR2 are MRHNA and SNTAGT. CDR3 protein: CASSEGTSGVNEQFF. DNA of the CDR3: TGTGCCAGCAGTGAAGGGACTAGCGGAGTCAATGAGCAGTTCTTC.

CDR3 bases: TGTGCCAGCAGCTTAAATCACAGGGACCCCTTCTACAATGAGCAGTTCTTC. Translated, it gives CASSLNHRDPFYNEQFF. This rearrangement joins TRBV14 to TRBJ2-1; D is perhaps TRBD1 (6 bases). This CDR3 has 17 amino acids. CDR1 is SGHDN, CDR2 FVKESK, per germline. Trimming cost V 5 bases and J 3 bases, with 20 bases left between them.

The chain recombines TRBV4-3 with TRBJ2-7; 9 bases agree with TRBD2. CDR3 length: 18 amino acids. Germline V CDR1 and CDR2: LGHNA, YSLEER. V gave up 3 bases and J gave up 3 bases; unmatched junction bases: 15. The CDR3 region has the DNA TGCGCCAGCAGCCAGCAGACTTATAGCGGGAGCCGGTTCTACGAGCAGTACTTC. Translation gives CASSQQTYSGSRFYEQYF.

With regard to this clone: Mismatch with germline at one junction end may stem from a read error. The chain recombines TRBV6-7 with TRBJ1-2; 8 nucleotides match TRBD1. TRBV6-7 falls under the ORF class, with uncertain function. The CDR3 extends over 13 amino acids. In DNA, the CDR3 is TGTGCCAGCAGTTACTCACAGGGACAGGATCGGGGGTTC. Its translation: CASSYSQGQDRGF.

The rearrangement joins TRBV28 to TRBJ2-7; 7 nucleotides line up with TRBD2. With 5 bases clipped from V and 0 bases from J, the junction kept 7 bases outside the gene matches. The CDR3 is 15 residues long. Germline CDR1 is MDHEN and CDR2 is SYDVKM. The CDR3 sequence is CASSGGLVVSYEQYF. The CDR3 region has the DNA TGTGCCAGCAGTGGAGGACTAGTGGTCTCCTACGAGCAGTACTTC.

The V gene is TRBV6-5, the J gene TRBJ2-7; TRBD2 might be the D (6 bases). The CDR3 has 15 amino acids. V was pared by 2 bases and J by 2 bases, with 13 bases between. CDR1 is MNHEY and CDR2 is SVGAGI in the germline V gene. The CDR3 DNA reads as TGTGCCAGCAGTTACGGCGGGGATGGACCCTACGAGCAGTACTTC. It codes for CASSYGGDGPYEQYF.

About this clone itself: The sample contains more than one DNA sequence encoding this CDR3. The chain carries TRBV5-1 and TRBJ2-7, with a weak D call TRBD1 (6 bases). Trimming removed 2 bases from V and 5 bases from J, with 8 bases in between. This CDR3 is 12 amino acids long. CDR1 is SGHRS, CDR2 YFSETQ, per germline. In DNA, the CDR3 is TGCGCCAGCAGCTTCGCAGGGGACGAGCAGTACTTC. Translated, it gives CASSFAGDEQYF.

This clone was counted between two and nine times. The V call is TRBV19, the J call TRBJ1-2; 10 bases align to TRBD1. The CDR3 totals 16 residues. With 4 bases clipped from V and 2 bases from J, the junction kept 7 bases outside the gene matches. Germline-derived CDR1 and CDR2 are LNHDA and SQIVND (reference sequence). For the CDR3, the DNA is TGTGCCAGTAGTACGGACAGGGGGATATCGAACTATGGCTACACCTTC. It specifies CASSTDRGISNYGYTF.

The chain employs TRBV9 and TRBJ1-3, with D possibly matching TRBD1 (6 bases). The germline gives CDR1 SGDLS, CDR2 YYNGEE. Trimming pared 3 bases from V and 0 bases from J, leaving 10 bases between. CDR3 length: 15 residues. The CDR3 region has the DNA TGTGCCAGCAGCGCCCGGACAGACTCTGGAAACACCATATATTTT. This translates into CASSARTDSGNTIYF.

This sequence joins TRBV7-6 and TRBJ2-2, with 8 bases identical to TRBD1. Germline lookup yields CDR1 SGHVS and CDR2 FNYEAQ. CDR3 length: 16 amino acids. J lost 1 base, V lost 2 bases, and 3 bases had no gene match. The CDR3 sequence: CASSLLGQGNTGELFF. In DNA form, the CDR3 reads TGTGCCAGCAGCTTACTTGGACAGGGGAACACCGGGGAGCTGTTTTTT. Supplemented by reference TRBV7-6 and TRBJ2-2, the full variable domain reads GAGVSQSPRYKVTKRGQDVALRCDPISGHVSLYWYRQALGQGPEFLTYFNYEAQQDKSGLPNDRFSAERPEGSISTLTIQRTEQRDSAMYRCASSLLGQGNTGELFFGEGSRLTVL.

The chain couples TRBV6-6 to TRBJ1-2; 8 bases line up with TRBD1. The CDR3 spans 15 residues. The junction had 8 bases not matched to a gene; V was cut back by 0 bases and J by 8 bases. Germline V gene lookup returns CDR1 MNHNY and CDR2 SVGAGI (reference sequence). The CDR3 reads CASSYSNQGAKGYTF. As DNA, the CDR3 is TGTGCCAGCAGTTACTCGAATCAGGGGGCGAAGGGCTACACCTTC.

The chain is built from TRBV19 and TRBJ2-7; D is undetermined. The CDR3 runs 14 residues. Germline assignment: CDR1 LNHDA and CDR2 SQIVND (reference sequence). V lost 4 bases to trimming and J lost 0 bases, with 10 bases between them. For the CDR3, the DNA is TGTGCCAGTAGTACCATGACAAGCTCCTACGAGCAGTACTTC. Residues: CASSTMTSSYEQYF.

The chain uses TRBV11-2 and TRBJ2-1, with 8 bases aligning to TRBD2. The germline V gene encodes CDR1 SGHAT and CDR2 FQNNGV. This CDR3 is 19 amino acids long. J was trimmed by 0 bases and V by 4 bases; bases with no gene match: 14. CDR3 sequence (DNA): TGTGCCAGCAGCTCCGGGGGGGCAGGAGGTCGAGGCTCCTACAATGAGCAGTTCTTC. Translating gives CASSSGGAGGRGSYNEQFF. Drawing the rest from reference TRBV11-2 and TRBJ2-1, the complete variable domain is EAGVAQSPRYKIIEKRQSVAFWCNPISGHATLYWYQQILGQGPKLLIQFQNNGVVDDSQLPKDRFSAERLKGVDSTLKIQPAKLEDSAVYLCASSSGGAGGRGSYNEQFFGPGTRLTVL.

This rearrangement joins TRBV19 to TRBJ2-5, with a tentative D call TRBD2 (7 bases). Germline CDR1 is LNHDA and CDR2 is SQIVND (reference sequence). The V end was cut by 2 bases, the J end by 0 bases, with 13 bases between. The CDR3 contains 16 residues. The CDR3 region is CASSIKRRGHQETQYF. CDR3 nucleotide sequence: TGTGCCAGTAGTATAAAGCGGCGGGGGCACCAAGAGACCCAGTACTTC.

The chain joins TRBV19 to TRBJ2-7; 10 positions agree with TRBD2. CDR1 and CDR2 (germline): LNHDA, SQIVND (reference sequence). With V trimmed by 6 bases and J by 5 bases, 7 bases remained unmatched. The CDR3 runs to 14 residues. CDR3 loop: CASRSLAGRHEQYF. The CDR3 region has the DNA TGTGCCAGTAGATCACTAGCGGGACGGCACGAGCAGTACTTC.

The CDR3 DNA reads TGTGCCAGCAAGAATTGGGCAGCCGAATATGGCTACACCTTC. This codes for CASKNWAAEYGYTF. V usage is TRBV6-5 and J usage is TRBJ1-2; the D is unclear. V was trimmed by 7 bases and J by 5 bases, leaving 17 bases between them. Germline V lookup: CDR1 MNHEY, CDR2 SVGAGI. The CDR3 has 14 amino acids.

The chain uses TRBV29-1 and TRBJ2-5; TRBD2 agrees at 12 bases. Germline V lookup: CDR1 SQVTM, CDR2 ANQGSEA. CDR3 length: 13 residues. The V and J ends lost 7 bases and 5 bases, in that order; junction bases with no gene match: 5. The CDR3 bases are TGCAGCGGGACTAGCGGGGTTGGGGAGACCCAGTACTTC. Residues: CSGTSGVGETQYF.